Each of the 32 T cell receptor beta chains below was sequenced from the same sample in a study of OX40 agonist ivuxolimab in advanced cancers. Produced via immunoSEQ multiplex PCR; TCRdb's table is partial and in-frame only. This sample yields approximately 68,000 clones, of which roughly 80% are seen a single time; approximately 6.3% belongs to the top ten. Sequenced material: CD4+ or CD8+ T cells sorted from blood, taken in a trial of the OX40 agonist ivuxolimab. Every receptor here comes from an adult with an advanced solid tumor such as melanoma, head and neck, liver or kidney cancer.

V and J are TRBV5-8 and TRBJ2-3; D gene unclear. Germline CDR1 reads SGHTS; CDR2 reads YDEGEE. This CDR3 has 15 residues. V shed 0 bases and J shed 2 bases, with 10 bases lying between them. CDR3 region: CASSLGTDLTDTQYF. DNA for the CDR3: TGTGCCAGCAGCTTGGGAACAGATCTCACAGATACGCAGTATTTT.

The chain carries TRBV19 and TRBJ1-5; 8 bases are shared with TRBD1. The germline V gene encodes CDR1 LNHDA and CDR2 SQIVND (reference sequence). The CDR3 runs to 16 residues. Trimming at V came to 3 bases and at J to 2 bases, leaving 6 bases not matched to a gene. Here the CDR3 reads CASSIGTGFGNQPQHF. In DNA, the CDR3 is TGTGCCAGTAGTATCGGGACAGGCTTTGGCAATCAGCCCCAGCATTTT.

The chain is built from TRBV10-3 and TRBJ2-3; possibly TRBD1 or TRBD2 for D (6 bases each). The germline V gene encodes CDR1 ENHRY and CDR2 SYGVKD. This CDR3 has 14 amino acids. V was cut by 11 bases and J by 2 bases, with 17 bases left in between. As DNA, the CDR3 is TGTGCCGCGACTTTCGGGGGCCCCACAGATACGCAGTATTTT. It codes for CAATFGGPTDTQYF.

The chain joins TRBV30 to TRBJ2-3; D unclear. The CDR3 has 14 residues. Per the germline V gene, CDR1 is GTSNPN and CDR2 is SVGIG (reference sequence). V was pared by 1 base and J by 1 base, with 9 bases between. CDR3 in amino acids: CAWSGARGTDTQYF. Here the CDR3 DNA reads TGTGCCTGGAGTGGGGCTAGAGGCACAGATACGCAGTATTTT.

This sequence joins TRBV7-9 and TRBJ2-4; no clear D. CDR1 and CDR2 (germline): SEHNR, FQNEAQ (reference sequence). The CDR3 spans 13 residues. V lost 5 bases to trimming and J lost 5 bases, with 10 bases between them. In DNA form, the CDR3 reads TGTGCCAGCAGCCTTAGTGGGGAAAACATTCAGTACTTC. Its protein is CASSLSGENIQYF.

The gene calls are TRBV28 and TRBJ2-1; TRBD1 aligns across 7 bases. The CDR3 spans 16 residues. V shed 4 bases, J shed 4 bases, and the junction held 10 bases outside the gene matches. The germline gives CDR1 MDHEN, CDR2 SYDVKM. CDR3 DNA: TGTGCCAGCAGTTCTGTAGAGGGGGCGTTTTACAATGAGCAGTTCTTC. It encodes CASSSVEGAFYNEQFF.

This clone occurred once. The DNA is omitted, as the CDR3 cannot be located on it reliably, and the CDR3 follows TCRdb's listing. This chain uses TRBV7-2 with TRBJ2-1. The CDR3 has 15 residues if both end residues are counted. Germline V gives CDR1 SGHTA, CDR2 FQGNSA. The CDR3 loop reads CASSFGPGIVNEQFF.

The chain employs TRBV6-1 and TRBJ1-5; TRBD1 matches at 8 bases. This CDR3 is 14 amino acids long. Unmatched junction bases numbered 3, after V lost 6 bases and J lost 2 bases. Germline V gene data show CDR1 as MNHNS and CDR2 as SASEGT. The DNA of the CDR3 is TGTGCCAGCAGGGACAGGGTAGGCAATCAGCCCCAGCATTTT. This gives the protein CASRDRVGNQPQHF.

The chain has TRBV19 and TRBJ2-2; 7 bases line up with TRBD2. The CDR3 length is 16 residues. CDR1 and CDR2 (germline): LNHDA, SQIVND (reference sequence). V gave up 3 bases and J gave up 0 bases; unmatched junction bases: 4. The CDR3 nucleotides read TGTGCCAGTAGTATGGGGGGGATCGCGAACACCGGGGAGCTGTTTTTT. Encoded protein: CASSMGGIANTGELFF. Together with reference TRBV19 and TRBJ2-2, the CDR3 gives the full variable domain: DGGITQSPKYLFRKEGQNVTLSCEQNLNHDAMYWYRQDPGQGLRLIYYSQIVNDFQKGDIAEGYSVSREKKESFPLTVTSAQKNPTAFYLCASSMGGIANTGELFFGEGSRLTVL.

The chain links TRBV30 to TRBJ2-1; 7 bases are a match to TRBD2. The germline CDR1 and CDR2 sequences are GTSNPN and SVGIG (reference sequence). CDR3 length: 13 residues. After removal of 2 bases from V and 10 bases from J, the junction contained 8 bases not matched to a gene. The CDR3 coding sequence is TGTGCCTGGAGTAAGACTAGCCCGTTCGAGCAGTTCTTC. As protein: CAWSKTSPFEQFF.

The gene calls are TRBV7-7 and TRBJ2-5; the D is unclear. The CDR3 is 14 amino acids. With 0 bases removed from V and 5 bases from J, the gap between germline ends came to 10 bases. CDR1 and CDR2 from the germline V gene are SSHAT and FNYEAQ (reference sequence). The CDR3 loop reads CASSLAPVGETQYF. Here the CDR3 DNA reads TGTGCCAGCAGCTTAGCGCCTGTTGGGGAGACCCAGTACTTC.

The chain couples TRBV7-9 to TRBJ1-1, with a weak D call TRBD1 (5 bases). The CDR3 extends over 15 amino acids. The germline V gene encodes CDR1 SEHNR and CDR2 FQNEAQ (reference sequence). The ends were cut back, 1 base at V and 6 bases at J, with 15 bases in the middle. CDR3 nucleotides: TGTGCCAGCAGCTTAGGGGTGGGGCCGCTCCCTGAAGCTTTCTTT. It codes for CASSLGVGPLPEAFF.

V and J are TRBV7-2 and TRBJ2-3; D uncertain. This CDR3 spans 13 amino acids. The V end lost 2 bases, the J end lost 4 bases, and 7 bases lay between the germline ends. CDR1 and CDR2 (germline): SGHTA, FQGNSA. CDR3 in DNA: TGTGCCAGCAGCTTACAACAGTCAGATACGCAGTATTTT. Protein product: CASSLQQSDTQYF.

The V call is TRBV27, the J call TRBJ2-7; either TRBD1 or TRBD2 may supply D (5 bases each). Trimming took 5 bases from V and 3 from J, leaving 14 bases between them. The CDR3 spans 14 residues. The germline CDR1 and CDR2 sequences are MNHEY and SMNVEV (reference sequence). The CDR3 sequence: CASSGSGAVYEQYF. In DNA form, the CDR3 reads TGTGCCAGCAGTGGGTCCGGGGCCGTCTACGAGCAGTACTTC.

This chain links TRBV6-4 with TRBJ2-3; D possibly corresponds to TRBD2 (6 bases). The V gene lost 3 bases and the J gene lost 5 bases, with 12 bases spanning the gap. CDR3 length: 14 residues. Germline CDR1 is MRHNA and CDR2 is SNTAGT. This chain's CDR3 is CASSEAGLRDTQYF. CDR3 nucleotides: TGTGCCAGCAGTGAGGCGGGGTTGAGAGATACGCAGTATTTT.

The V and J genes are TRBV6-1 and TRBJ2-3, with D unclear. The CDR3 has 15 amino acids. The germline V gene has CDR1 MNHNS and CDR2 SASEGT. The germline V and J ends were trimmed by 6 bases and 6 bases, with 19 bases remaining between them. CDR3 protein: CASSPGGWQRDTQYF. The CDR3 DNA reads TGTGCCAGCAGCCCCGGCGGCTGGCAAAGGGATACGCAGTATTTT.

The V and J genes are TRBV7-9 and TRBJ2-7; 10 bases are a match to TRBD2. The CDR3 is 14 amino acids. CDR1 SEHNR and CDR2 FQNEAQ come from the germline V gene (reference sequence). The V and J ends lost 7 bases and 6 bases, in that order; junction bases with no gene match: 9. CDR3 region: CASTTSGLPGEQYF. The CDR3 DNA is TGTGCCAGCACGACTAGCGGGCTGCCGGGCGAGCAGTACTTC.

This clone came up a few times. The chain combines TRBV5-1 with TRBJ1-6; no reliable D call. Per germline, CDR1 SGHRS and CDR2 YFSETQ. Trimming took 3 bases from V and 6 from J, leaving 4 bases between them. This CDR3 comprises 12 residues. The CDR3 region is CASSYGNSPLHF. CDR3 DNA sequence: TGCGCCAGCAGCTACGGTAATTCACCCCTCCACTTT. The whole variable domain, filled in from reference TRBV5-1 and TRBJ1-6, reads KAGVTQTPRYLIKTRGQQVTLSCSPISGHRSVSWYQQTPGQGLQFLFEYFSETQRNKGNFPGRFSGRQFSNSRSEMNVSTLELGDSALYLCASSYGNSPLHFGNGTRLTVT.

Only one count was recorded for this clone. The chain is built from TRBV18 and TRBJ2-5; possibly TRBD2 for D (6 bases). CDR3 size: 15 residues. V was trimmed by 1 base and J by 2 bases, leaving 11 bases between them. The V gene's germline CDR1 is KGHSH and CDR2 LQKENI. The CDR3: CASSPRSLAQETQYF. The DNA for the CDR3 is TGTGCCAGCTCACCACGGTCACTAGCACAAGAGACCCAGTACTTC.

The genes are TRBV13 and TRBJ2-1; TRBD2 agrees at 8 bases. J was trimmed by 0 bases and V by 3 bases; bases with no gene match: 4. Germline values: CDR1 PRHDT, CDR2 FYEKMQ (reference sequence). The CDR3 has 16 residues. The CDR3 here is CASSFTRGGSYNEQFF. The DNA for the CDR3 is TGTGCCAGCAGCTTTACCCGGGGGGGCTCCTACAATGAGCAGTTCTTC. Filled out from reference TRBV13 and TRBJ2-1, the complete variable domain reads AAGVIQSPRHLIKEKRETATLKCYPIPRHDTVYWYQQGPGQDPQFLISFYEKMQSDKGSIPDRFSAQQFSDYHSELNMSSLELGDSALYFCASSFTRGGSYNEQFFGPGTRLTVL.

The chain joins TRBV2 to TRBJ2-7, with a possible D match to TRBD2 (5 bases). Trimming took 6 bases from V and 0 from J, leaving 18 bases between them. The CDR3 consists of 16 residues. The germline gives CDR1 SNHLY, CDR2 FYNNEI. The CDR3 protein is CASSPGARGSSYEQYV. The DNA of the CDR3 is TGTGCCAGCAGCCCGGGTGCCAGAGGGAGCTCCTACGAGCAGTACGTC.

This clone was picked up one time. This sample also contains other DNA sequences that code for the same CDR3. This chain joins TRBV27 and TRBJ2-3, with 11 bases identical to TRBD2. The J segment lost 2 bases and the V segment lost 6 bases, leaving 4 bases of the junction unmatched. Germline V lookup: CDR1 MNHEY, CDR2 SMNVEV (reference sequence). The length of the CDR3 is 15 residues. The CDR3 bases are TGTGCCAGCAGCGGACTAGCGGGCTTCACAGATACGCAGTATTTT. As protein: CASSGLAGFTDTQYF.

The CDR3 coding sequence is TGTGCCAGCAGTTTAACAGGGGCCTCCCCTCTCGAGCAGTACTTC. It is translated as CASSLTGASPLEQYF. V and J are TRBV6-5 and TRBJ2-7; 7 nucleotides align to TRBD1. After removal of 4 bases from V and 6 bases from J, the junction contained 12 bases not matched to a gene. The CDR3 spans 15 residues. Per germline, CDR1 MNHEY and CDR2 SVGAGI.

The J gene is TRBJ2-3, the V gene TRBV9, with 12 positions matching TRBD2. From germline, CDR1 is SGDLS and CDR2 YYNGEE. Losses at the gene ends were 4 bases for V and 1 base for J; bases not matched to a gene: 7. The length of the CDR3 is 17 residues. CDR3: CASSSTSGGPRTDTQYF. Here the CDR3 DNA reads TGTGCCAGCAGCTCGACTAGCGGGGGCCCCCGCACAGATACGCAGTATTTT.

This chain uses TRBV2 with TRBJ1-2; 11 nucleotides line up with TRBD1. Germline lookup yields CDR1 SNHLY and CDR2 FYNNEI. After removal of 6 bases from V and 1 base from J, the junction contained 4 bases not matched to a gene. This CDR3 is built from 15 residues. CDR3 amino acids: CASRPGTGGNYGYTF. CDR3 nucleotides: TGTGCCAGCAGACCCGGGACAGGGGGTAACTATGGCTACACCTTC.

This clone has just a few counts. This chain joins TRBV18 and TRBJ1-5; 7 nucleotides line up with TRBD1. Per germline, CDR1 KGHSH and CDR2 LQKENI. The CDR3 totals 15 residues. V gave up 3 bases and J gave up 8 bases; unmatched junction bases: 10. CDR3 sequence (DNA): TGTGCCAGCTCACCCCCAGACAGGGCCGAGGAGCCCCAGCATTTT. Translated: CASSPPDRAEEPQHF.

This clone was seen only a few times. The CDR3 bases are TGTGCCAGCAGCTTGCAAGGGGGGAGCTCCTACGAGCAGTACGTC. Translation gives CASSLQGGSSYEQYV. The chain recombines TRBV5-5 with TRBJ2-7, with D possibly called TRBD1 or TRBD2 (6 bases each). The CDR3 has 15 residues. Trimming took off 1 base at V and 0 bases at J, with 11 bases between the two ends. CDR1 and CDR2 (germline): SGHKS, YYEKEE (reference sequence).

This clone was recorded once. This rearrangement joins TRBV7-2 to TRBJ2-5; D possibly matches TRBD1 or TRBD2 (5 bases each). The CDR3 is 13 residues long. V gave up 5 bases and J gave up 5 bases, with 12 bases separating them. Germline CDR1 and CDR2: SGHTA and FQGNSA. For the CDR3, the DNA is TGTGCCAGCAGCCGGGACCGCGGGGAGACCCAGTACTTC. It encodes CASSRDRGETQYF.

The chain uses TRBV4-2 and TRBJ2-3, with TRBD2 identical over 10 bases. There are 22 residues in the CDR3. V was pared by 4 bases and J by 4 bases, with 26 bases of the junction left unmatched. CDR1 and CDR2 from the germline V gene are LGHNA and YNFKEQ. The CDR3 loop is CASSLSGLAEYLTTSGADTQYF. The DNA for the CDR3 is TGTGCCAGCAGCCTTTCCGGACTAGCGGAGTATTTAACAACGAGTGGGGCAGATACGCAGTATTTT.

The chain joins TRBV5-3 to TRBJ1-5, with no clear D. TRBV5-3 is treated as an ORF (open reading frame) with a function not yet certain. This CDR3 has 13 amino acids. V was cut by 4 bases and J by 0 bases, with 5 bases left in between. The CDR3 loop reads CARSPYSNQPQHF. Written as DNA, the CDR3 is TGTGCCAGAAGCCCATATAGCAATCAGCCCCAGCATTTT.

This clone was recorded once. The chain has TRBV4-1 and TRBJ1-4; 8 nucleotides line up with TRBD1. Germline CDR1 reads MGHRA; CDR2 reads YSYEKL. The CDR3 covers 16 residues. Trimming at V came to 0 bases and at J to 8 bases, leaving 8 bases not matched to a gene. The DNA of the CDR3 is TGCGCCAGCAGCCAAGATTTAGAGACAGGGGACGAAAAACTGTTTTTT. Its protein product is CASSQDLETGDEKLFF.

The V call is TRBV5-1, the J call TRBJ1-2; no firm D call. V lost 6 bases to trimming and J lost 2 bases, with 26 bases between them. Germline CDR1 SGHRS, CDR2 YFSETQ. There are 18 residues in the CDR3. CDR3 amino acids: CASTESFGVASRNYGYTF. DNA of the CDR3: TGCGCCAGCACCGAATCCTTTGGTGTGGCGTCGAGAAACTATGGCTACACCTTC.